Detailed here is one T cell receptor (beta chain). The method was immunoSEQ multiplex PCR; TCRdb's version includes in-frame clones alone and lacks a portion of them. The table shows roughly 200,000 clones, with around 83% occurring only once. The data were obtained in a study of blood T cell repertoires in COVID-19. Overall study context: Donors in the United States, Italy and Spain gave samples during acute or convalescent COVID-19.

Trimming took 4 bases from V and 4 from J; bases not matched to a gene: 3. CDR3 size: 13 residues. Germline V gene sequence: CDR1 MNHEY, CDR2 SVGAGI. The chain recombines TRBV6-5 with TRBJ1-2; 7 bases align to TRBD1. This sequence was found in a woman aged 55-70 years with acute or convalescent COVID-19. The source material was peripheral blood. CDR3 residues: CASSSTGTYGYTF. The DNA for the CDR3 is TGTGCCAGCAGTTCGACAGGGACCTATGGCTACACCTTC.